This TCR beta chain was documented in a study of blood T cell repertoires in COVID-19. For the study at large: From the United States, Italy and Spain came samples of acute and convalescent COVID-19. PBMCs, B-cell-depleted T cells, or T cells were the source of the cDNA or gDNA that made up the material.

Per the original methods: It was from reference gene primer amplification that nucleated cell counts were estimated. Generated by immunoSEQ multiplex PCR, the TCRdb table keeps only in-frame clones and is missing some. That table furnishes V, J and clone size, whereas the DNA furnished D and trimming. The repertoire holds 290,000 or so clones, with almost 85% as singletons. V trimming: 1 base; J trimming: 7 bases; junction bases outside the gene matches: 21. The CDR3 spans 21 residues. Germline V gene sequence: CDR1 MGHRA, CDR2 YSYEKL. V and J are TRBV4-1 and TRBJ2-7; 14 bases fit TRBD2. Material for sequencing was peripheral blood. The receptor comes from a man aged 50-59 years with active or convalescent COVID-19. The CDR3 bases are TGCGCCAGCAGCCAAGTTTCTGGGCTGGGACTAGCGGGAGTCGGGGCTCGGGAGCAGTACTTC. It encodes CASSQVSGLGLAGVGAREQYF.